Listed below are T cell receptor beta chains from one sample, sequenced in a study of radiotherapy plus CTLA-4 blockade in lung cancer. Data came from immunoSEQ multiplex PCR; TCRdb stores just in-frame clones and leaves some out. The sample holds 35,000 to 50,000 clones, approximately 70% seen once. The sample in question was peripheral blood, obtained from a patient treated with radiotherapy plus ipilimumab. Source of these receptors: a human donor with non-small cell lung cancer who had a complete response to radiotherapy plus ipilimumab. The CDR3 runs from the conserved cysteine through the conserved F or W. Each record gives: J gene, clone size, D gene, V gene, CDR3 protein, CDR3 DNA. D genes are given only for firm matches. Rows may omit the clone size; those that give it use once, few, many or a size class.

J gene: TRBJ1-5; clone size: NA; D gene: NA; V gene: TRBV5-5; CDR3 protein: CASSLEGKPQHF; CDR3 DNA: TGTGCCAGCAGCTTGGAGGGGAAGCCCCAGCATTTT
J gene: TRBJ2-4; clone size: NA; D gene: NA; V gene: TRBV7-8; CDR3 protein: CASSFSIGNIQYF; CDR3 DNA: TGTGCCAGCAGCTTTTCTATCGGGAACATTCAGTACTTC
J gene: TRBJ1-1; clone size: NA; D gene: NA; V gene: TRBV7-6; CDR3 protein: CASSSDTNTEAFF; CDR3 DNA: TGTGCCAGCAGCTCGGACACGAACACTGAAGCTTTCTTT
J gene: TRBJ1-2; clone size: NA; D gene: NA; V gene: TRBV11-2; CDR3 protein: CASSTQGTYGYTF; CDR3 DNA: TGTGCCAGCAGCACACAGGGTACCTATGGCTACACCTTC
J gene: TRBJ2-2; clone size: NA; D gene: TRBD2; V gene: TRBV30; CDR3 protein: CAWSAKSGGGNTGELFF; CDR3 DNA: TGTGCCTGGAGTGCAAAAAGCGGGGGGGGTAACACCGGGGAGCTGTTTTTT
J gene: TRBJ1-2; clone size: NA; D gene: NA; V gene: TRBV18; CDR3 protein: CASSPPGNYGYTF; CDR3 DNA: TGTGCCAGCTCACCACCCGGGAACTATGGCTACACCTTC
J gene: TRBJ1-2; clone size: NA; D gene: TRBD1; V gene: TRBV10-3; CDR3 protein: CAIRGTESSGYTF; CDR3 DNA: TGTGCCATCAGGGGGACAGAGAGCTCTGGCTACACCTTC
J gene: TRBJ1-1; clone size: NA; D gene: TRBD1; V gene: TRBV10-3; CDR3 protein: CATSNRGRSTEAFF; CDR3 DNA: TGTGCTACATCGAACAGGGGGCGGAGTACTGAAGCTTTCTTT
J gene: TRBJ2-3; clone size: NA; D gene: TRBD1; V gene: TRBV2; CDR3 protein: CASRIMGQGSADTQYF; CDR3 DNA: TGTGCCAGCAGGATAATGGGACAGGGGAGCGCAGATACGCAGTATTTT
J gene: TRBJ2-7; clone size: NA; D gene: NA; V gene: TRBV20-1; CDR3 protein: CSAIAIYEQYF; CDR3 DNA: TGCAGTGCAATAGCCATCTACGAGCAGTACTTC
J gene: TRBJ1-1; clone size: NA; D gene: TRBD1; V gene: TRBV5-1; CDR3 protein: CASSLEGQGLVTEAFF; CDR3 DNA: TGCGCCAGCAGCTTGGAGGGACAGGGGTTGGTCACTGAAGCTTTCTTT
J gene: TRBJ1-6; clone size: NA; D gene: NA; V gene: TRBV9; CDR3 protein: CASSVAVGANSPLHF; CDR3 DNA: TGTGCCAGCAGCGTAGCCGTGGGGGCTAATTCACCCCTCCACTTT
J gene: TRBJ1-5; clone size: NA; D gene: TRBD1; V gene: TRBV6-9; CDR3 protein: CASSRTGNQPQHF; CDR3 DNA: TGTGCCAGCAGTCGGACAGGGAATCAGCCCCAGCATTTT
J gene: TRBJ1-2; clone size: NA; D gene: NA; V gene: TRBV29-1; CDR3 protein: CSVRTVQRYGYTF; CDR3 DNA: TGCAGCGTCCGGACAGTACAACGTTATGGCTACACCTTC
J gene: TRBJ2-1; clone size: NA; D gene: NA; V gene: TRBV5-1; CDR3 protein: CASSLDSSAYNEQFF; CDR3 DNA: TGCGCCAGCAGCTTGGACTCCTCCGCCTACAATGAGCAGTTCTTC
J gene: TRBJ1-1; clone size: NA; D gene: NA; V gene: TRBV5-1; CDR3 protein: CASSLDGRPDTEAFF; CDR3 DNA: TGCGCCAGCAGCTTGGACGGCAGGCCCGACACTGAAGCTTTCTTT
J gene: TRBJ1-1; clone size: few; D gene: NA; V gene: TRBV21-1; CDR3 protein: CASEGGEVTEAFF; CDR3 DNA: TGTGCCAGCGAGGGGGGGGAGGTCACTGAAGCTTTCTTT
J gene: TRBJ2-7; clone size: few; D gene: TRBD1; V gene: TRBV27; CDR3 protein: CATSSAPGQGLRYEQYF; CDR3 DNA: TGTGCCACTTCCTCCGCTCCGGGACAGGGGTTGAGGTACGAGCAGTACTTC
J gene: TRBJ2-3; clone size: NA; D gene: NA; V gene: TRBV5-6; CDR3 protein: CASSFIGASGTDTQYF; CDR3 DNA: TGTGCCAGCAGCTTTATAGGGGCTAGCGGCACAGATACGCAGTATTTT
J gene: TRBJ1-6; clone size: NA; D gene: TRBD1; V gene: TRBV2; CDR3 protein: CASSLDRGESPLHF; CDR3 DNA: TGTGCCAGCTCCCTAGACAGGGGAGAATCACCCCTCCACTTT
J gene: TRBJ2-2; clone size: NA; D gene: NA; V gene: TRBV6-6; CDR3 protein: CASTRPLTGTTGELFF; CDR3 DNA: TGTGCCAGCACCCGCCCCCTGACAGGGACTACCGGGGAGCTGTTTTTT
J gene: TRBJ1-6; clone size: NA; D gene: TRBD1; V gene: TRBV11-2; CDR3 protein: CASSYPQGGGNSPLHF; CDR3 DNA: TGTGCCAGCAGCTACCCCCAGGGGGGAGGCAATTCACCCCTCCACTTT
J gene: TRBJ2-2; clone size: NA; D gene: TRBD2; V gene: TRBV5-1; CDR3 protein: CASSPSGRQNTGELFF; CDR3 DNA: TGCGCCAGCAGCCCCAGCGGGAGGCAGAACACCGGGGAGCTGTTTTTT
J gene: TRBJ1-4; clone size: NA; D gene: NA; V gene: TRBV19; CDR3 protein: CASSIRVRGREKLFF; CDR3 DNA: TGTGCCAGTAGTATCAGGGTGCGGGGCCGGGAAAAACTGTTTTTT
J gene: TRBJ2-3; clone size: NA; D gene: TRBD2; V gene: TRBV4-3; CDR3 protein: CASSQDWLAGSTDTQYF; CDR3 DNA: TGCGCCAGCAGCCAAGATTGGCTAGCGGGGTCCACAGATACGCAGTATTTT
J gene: TRBJ1-4; clone size: few; D gene: NA; V gene: TRBV7-8; CDR3 protein: CASSPIEITNEKLFF; CDR3 DNA: TGTGCCAGCAGCCCAATCGAGATAACTAATGAAAAACTGTTTTTT
J gene: TRBJ2-7; clone size: NA; D gene: NA; V gene: TRBV29-1; CDR3 protein: CSVVERREQYF; CDR3 DNA: TGCAGCGTTGTCGAAAGGAGAGAGCAGTACTTC
J gene: TRBJ1-1; clone size: NA; D gene: NA; V gene: TRBV5-1; CDR3 protein: CASSLGHVINTEAFF; CDR3 DNA: TGCGCCAGCAGCTTGGGGCATGTTATCAACACTGAAGCTTTCTTT
J gene: TRBJ2-7; clone size: NA; D gene: TRBD1; V gene: TRBV7-9; CDR3 protein: CASSPGTGALEQYF; CDR3 DNA: TGTGCCAGCAGCCCGGGAACAGGGGCGCTCGAGCAGTACTTC
J gene: TRBJ2-3; clone size: NA; D gene: NA; V gene: TRBV7-2; CDR3 protein: CASSLSRRTQYF; CDR3 DNA: TGTGCCAGCAGCTTATCGCGCCGTACGCAGTATTTT
J gene: TRBJ1-4; clone size: NA; D gene: NA; V gene: TRBV4-1; CDR3 protein: CASSQGEGGYEKLFF; CDR3 DNA: TGCGCCAGCAGCCAAGGGGAGGGTGGATACGAAAAACTGTTTTTT
J gene: TRBJ2-7; clone size: NA; D gene: TRBD1; V gene: TRBV6-5; CDR3 protein: CASSYSTGGGYEQYF; CDR3 DNA: TGTGCCAGCAGTTACTCGACAGGGGGCGGTTACGAGCAGTACTTC
J gene: TRBJ1-6; clone size: few; D gene: NA; V gene: TRBV27; CDR3 protein: CASSLAGLTSPLHF; CDR3 DNA: TGTGCCAGCAGTTTAGCAGGGTTGACCTCACCCCTCCACTTT
J gene: TRBJ1-4; clone size: few; D gene: TRBD1; V gene: TRBV15; CDR3 protein: CATSRTQGAGEKLFF; CDR3 DNA: TGTGCCACCAGCAGAACCCAGGGGGCGGGTGAAAAACTGTTTTTT
J gene: TRBJ1-6; clone size: many; D gene: NA; V gene: TRBV5-4; CDR3 protein: CASGSGAGRNSPLHF; CDR3 DNA: TGTGCCAGCGGGTCTGGGGCAGGGAGGAATTCACCCCTCCACTTT
J gene: TRBJ2-7; clone size: once; D gene: NA; V gene: TRBV7-6; CDR3 protein: CASSSTQHEQYF; CDR3 DNA: TGTGCCAGCAGCTCGACTCAGCACGAGCAGTACTTC
J gene: TRBJ2-4; clone size: NA; D gene: TRBD2; V gene: TRBV4-1; CDR3 protein: CASSPGQRLAGGYGIQYF; CDR3 DNA: TGCGCCAGCAGCCCCGGCCAAAGACTAGCGGGAGGATACGGCATTCAGTACTTC
J gene: TRBJ2-5; clone size: NA; D gene: NA; V gene: TRBV19; CDR3 protein: CASSPDIQETQYF; CDR3 DNA: TGTGCCAGTAGTCCCGACATCCAAGAGACCCAGTACTTC
J gene: TRBJ1-2; clone size: NA; D gene: NA; V gene: TRBV5-1; CDR3 protein: CASSSEKSGFGYTF; CDR3 DNA: TGCGCCAGCAGCTCGGAAAAGTCAGGGTTTGGCTACACCTTC
J gene: TRBJ1-4; clone size: NA; D gene: NA; V gene: TRBV27; CDR3 protein: CASSFLGLGGEKLFF; CDR3 DNA: TGTGCCAGCAGTTTCTTAGGACTAGGAGGCGAAAAACTGTTTTTT
J gene: TRBJ2-5; clone size: NA; D gene: TRBD2; V gene: TRBV15; CDR3 protein: CATSRPTGGSTSETQYF; CDR3 DNA: TGTGCCACCAGCAGACCCACCGGGGGGTCGACATCAGAGACCCAGTACTTC
J gene: TRBJ1-3; clone size: NA; D gene: TRBD1; V gene: TRBV7-8; CDR3 protein: CASSIRGTGGNTIYF; CDR3 DNA: TGTGCCAGCAGCATACGAGGGACAGGGGGAAACACCATATATTTT
J gene: TRBJ2-5; clone size: once; D gene: TRBD1; V gene: TRBV6-5; CDR3 protein: CASTTGQGAETQYF; CDR3 DNA: TGTGCCAGCACTACCGGACAGGGAGCGGAGACCCAGTACTTC
J gene: TRBJ1-1; clone size: few; D gene: NA; V gene: TRBV19; CDR3 protein: CASRDNGVKTEAFF; CDR3 DNA: TGTGCCAGTAGAGACAACGGGGTAAAGACTGAAGCTTTCTTT
J gene: TRBJ1-1; clone size: once; D gene: TRBD1; V gene: TRBV5-1; CDR3 protein: CASTPDRGSMNTEAFF; CDR3 DNA: TGCGCCAGCACCCCGGACAGGGGGAGCATGAACACTGAAGCTTTCTTT
J gene: TRBJ2-7; clone size: once; D gene: NA; V gene: TRBV28; CDR3 protein: CASSPPGHTYEQYF; CDR3 DNA: TGTGCCAGCAGTCCACCGGGACACACCTACGAGCAGTACTTC
J gene: TRBJ1-2; clone size: NA; D gene: NA; V gene: TRBV6-5; CDR3 protein: CASSYDINYGYTF; CDR3 DNA: TGTGCCAGCAGTTACGACATTAACTATGGCTACACCTTC
J gene: TRBJ1-4; clone size: few; D gene: TRBD1; V gene: TRBV28; CDR3 protein: CASSSGQGNEKLFF; CDR3 DNA: TGTGCCAGCAGTTCGGGACAGGGAAATGAAAAACTGTTTTTT
J gene: TRBJ1-5; clone size: once; D gene: NA; V gene: TRBV27; CDR3 protein: CASSLFRGQPQHF; CDR3 DNA: TGTGCCAGCAGTTTGTTTCGAGGTCAGCCCCAGCATTTT
J gene: TRBJ1-1; clone size: NA; D gene: TRBD1; V gene: TRBV2; CDR3 protein: CATIWTGTYTEAFF; CDR3 DNA: TGTGCCACGATCTGGACAGGGACGTACACTGAAGCTTTCTTT
J gene: TRBJ2-7; clone size: NA; D gene: TRBD2; V gene: TRBV2; CDR3 protein: CASTGGRAGGEQYF; CDR3 DNA: TGTGCCAGCACTGGGGGCAGGGCGGGGGGCGAGCAGTACTTC